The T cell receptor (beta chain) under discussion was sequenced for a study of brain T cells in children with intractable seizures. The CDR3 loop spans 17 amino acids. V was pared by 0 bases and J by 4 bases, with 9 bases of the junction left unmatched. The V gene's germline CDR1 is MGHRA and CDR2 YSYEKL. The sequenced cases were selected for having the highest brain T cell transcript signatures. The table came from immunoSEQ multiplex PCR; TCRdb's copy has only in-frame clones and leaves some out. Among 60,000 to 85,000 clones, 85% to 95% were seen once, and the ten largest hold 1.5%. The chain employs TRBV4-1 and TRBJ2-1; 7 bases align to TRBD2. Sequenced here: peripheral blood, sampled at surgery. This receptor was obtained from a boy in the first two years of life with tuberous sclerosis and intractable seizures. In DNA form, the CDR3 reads TGCGCCAGCAGCCAAGATTGGGCAGGGAGGGTATACAATGAGCAGTTCTTC. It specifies CASSQDWAGRVYNEQFF.